The 3 T cell receptor beta chains below come from one sample, sequenced in a study of beta chain features in type 1 diabetes. The isolated RNA, all of it, was reverse transcribed, so expressed TCRB transcripts were what got sequenced. Data came from immunoSEQ multiplex PCR; TCRdb stores just in-frame clones and leaves some out. The sample yields just over 450,000 clones, over 25% seen once. The sequenced material came from naive CD4+ T cells from blood. The receptors come from a man younger than 35 in good health.

The chain links TRBV29-1 to TRBJ1-4, with 7 bases that match TRBD1. The CDR3 has 13 residues. V was pared by 7 bases and J by 6 bases, with 8 bases of the junction left unmatched. Germline assignment: CDR1 SQVTM and CDR2 ANQGSEA. CDR3 loop: CSAGGQPDEKLFF. Written as DNA, the CDR3 is TGCAGCGCTGGGGGACAGCCTGATGAAAAACTGTTTTTT.

The chain couples TRBV15 to TRBJ1-5; 10 bases are shared with TRBD1. The CDR3 is 14 residues long. Germline CDR1 is LNHNV and CDR2 is YYDKDF (reference sequence). V was clipped by 5 bases and J by 2 bases; unmatched bases: 0. The CDR3 spells CATSGQGGNQPQHF. The CDR3 region has the DNA TGTGCCACCAGCGGACAGGGGGGCAATCAGCCCCAGCATTTT. The whole variable domain, remainder taken from reference TRBV15 and TRBJ1-5, is DAMVIQNPRYQVTQFGKPVTLSCSQTLNHNVMYWYQQKSSQAPKLLFHYYDKDFNNEADTPDNFQSRRPNTSFCFLDIRSPGLGDTAMYLCATSGQGGNQPQHFGDGTRLSIL.

This clone has just a few counts. CDR3 DNA sequence: TGTGCCAGCAGTCTGGGACTAGCGGGGACCACAGATACGCAGTATTTT. As protein: CASSLGLAGTTDTQYF. The chain couples TRBV2 to TRBJ2-3; 13 bases match TRBD2. The CDR3 contains 16 residues. The V and J ends lost 5 bases and 2 bases, in that order; junction bases with no gene match: 4. Germline V gene sequence: CDR1 SNHLY, CDR2 FYNNEI.